Presented here are 12 T cell receptor beta chains from one specimen sequenced in a study of blood T cells in healthy people across ages. The use of a sample-barcoded 5' primer and a J-beta primer mix characterized a second PCR of roughly 6 to 11 cycles. TCRdb analysed the 5' RACE reads with MiXCR anew, one entry per CDR3 protein. Among about a million distinct CDR3 sequences, 35% to 45% were seen once, and the ten largest hold around 13%. Material: blood. The receptor set was obtained from a man between 18 and 35 years old in good health.

V is TRBV7-6 and J is TRBJ1-1; D is unresolved. The CDR3 totals 15 residues. In germline, CDR1 is SGHVS, CDR2 FNYEAQ. Trimming left V 5 bases short and J 3 bases short, with 16 bases between. The CDR3 DNA follows: TGTGCCAGCAGCCCCACCCCCGGGTCGGACACTGAAGCTTTCTTT. Translating it yields CASSPTPGSDTEAFF.

The chain is built from TRBV12-3 or TRBV12-4 and TRBJ2-3; D remains unclear. The CDR3 has 16 residues. The ends were cut back, 7 bases at V and 0 bases at J, with 17 bases in the middle. CDR3 protein: CASISNGRSSTDTQYF. The CDR3 DNA is TGTGCCAGCATCTCCAACGGCAGATCTAGCACAGATACGCAGTATTTT.

Turning to this clonotype: A junction boundary mismatches the germline segment, possibly from a read error. J is TRBJ1-2 and V is TRBV11-1; D is perhaps TRBD1 (6 bases). The CDR3 is made up of 15 amino acids. Germline CDR1 is SGHAT and CDR2 is FQDESV (reference sequence). The CDR3 here is CASSLAPGANYDYTF. Written as DNA, the CDR3 is TGTGCCAGCAGCTTAGCCCCAGGGGCTAACTATGACTACACCTTC.

The V gene is TRBV20-1, the J gene TRBJ1-2; D not certain. Trimming pared 5 bases from V and 10 bases from J, leaving 20 bases between. From germline, CDR1 is DFQATT and CDR2 SNEGSKA (reference sequence). This CDR3 contains 13 residues. CDR3 protein: CSAPHHPRELYTF. Written as DNA, the CDR3 is TGCAGTGCTCCCCACCATCCTCGCGAACTCTACACCTTC.

The chain couples TRBV6-2 or TRBV6-3 to TRBJ2-5; possible D gene TRBD1, 6 bases. V was shortened by 3 bases and J by 5 bases, with 16 bases between the two germline ends. The CDR3 has 15 residues. CDR1 and CDR2 (germline): MNHEY, SVGEGT. The CDR3 bases are TGTGCCAGCAGTTATGACTCAGGGGATTTGGAGACCCAGTACTTC. It specifies CASSYDSGDLETQYF.

The genes are TRBV29-1 and TRBJ2-1; D unresolved. V was shortened by 0 bases and J by 7 bases, with 10 bases between the two germline ends. Germline V gene data show CDR1 as SQVTM and CDR2 as ANQGSEA. The CDR3 extends over 13 amino acids. The CDR3 region is CSVEEGRANEQFF. The CDR3, as DNA: TGCAGCGTTGAAGAAGGCCGCGCAAATGAGCAGTTCTTC.

CDR3 amino acids: CASRRVDGLNTEAFF. The CDR3 nucleotides read TGTGCCAGCAGACGCGTCGACGGTCTGAACACTGAAGCTTTCTTT. The chain uses TRBV6-6 and TRBJ1-1; D is uncertain. V lost 6 bases and J 0 bases, leaving 14 bases between the germline ends. The V gene's germline CDR1 is MNHNY and CDR2 SVGAGI (reference sequence). The CDR3 has 15 residues.

The rearrangement links TRBV27 to TRBJ1-5, with D possibly being TRBD1 (6 bases). Per germline, CDR1 MNHEY and CDR2 SMNVEV (reference sequence). The CDR3 consists of 16 residues. V was clipped by 2 bases and J by 4 bases, with 15 bases between them. CDR3 loop: CASSLRGRGPNQPQHF. The CDR3 region has the DNA TGTGCCAGCAGTTTACGGGGTCGGGGGCCAAATCAGCCCCAGCATTTT.

This clonotype was seen a few times. CDR3 DNA sequence: TGTGCCAGCAGCCAAGGGGGACAGGGCTTTAATGAAAAACTGTTTTTT. Protein product: CASSQGGQGFNEKLFF. The chain uses TRBV14 and TRBJ1-4, with 9 bases fitting TRBD1. Germline V lookup: CDR1 SGHDN, CDR2 FVKESK. V shed 1 base and J 4 bases; nucleotides not matched to a gene: 4. The CDR3 is 16 residues long. The variable domain in full, with the rest retrieved from reference TRBV14 and TRBJ1-4, is EAGVTQFPSHSVIEKGQTVTLRCDPISGHDNLYWYRRVMGKEIKFLLHFVKESKQDESGMPNNRFLAERTGGTYSTLKVQPAELEDSGVYFCASSQGGQGFNEKLFFGSGTQLSVL.

CDR3 residues: CASSWGGLGGNNEQFF. The CDR3 coding sequence is TGCGCCAGCAGCTGGGGGGGGCTAGGAGGTAACAATGAGCAGTTCTTC. The rearrangement joins TRBV5-1 to TRBJ2-1; weak D call: TRBD2 (7 bases). Germline V gives CDR1 SGHRS, CDR2 YFSETQ. V was cut by 3 bases and J by 5 bases, with 18 bases left in between. The CDR3 covers 16 residues. The whole variable domain, filled in from reference TRBV5-1 and TRBJ2-1, reads KAGVTQTPRYLIKTRGQQVTLSCSPISGHRSVSWYQQTPGQGLQFLFEYFSETQRNKGNFPGRFSGRQFSNSRSEMNVSTLELGDSALYLCASSWGGLGGNNEQFFGPGTRLTVL.

The chain links TRBV9 to TRBJ2-5; tentatively, D is TRBD2 (7 bases). The CDR3 runs 11 residues. V was cut by 4 bases and J by 13 bases, with 14 bases left in between. Germline V gives CDR1 SGDLS, CDR2 YYNGEE. CDR3 amino acids: CASSSGGGRYF. Written as DNA, the CDR3 is TGTGCCAGCAGCTCGGGCGGGGGCCGGTACTTC.

The chain couples TRBV6-6 to TRBJ2-2; no firm D call. V was clipped by 5 bases and J by 4 bases, with 17 bases between them. Per the germline V gene, CDR1 is MNHNY and CDR2 is SVGAGI (reference sequence). The CDR3 runs 16 residues. CDR3 protein: CASSRDLDVGTGELFF. In nucleotides, the CDR3 is TGTGCCAGCAGTAGAGACCTGGACGTGGGCACCGGGGAGCTGTTTTTT.